This T cell receptor beta chain was sequenced for a study of blood T cell repertoires in COVID-19. The germline V gene encodes CDR1 MGHRA and CDR2 YSYEKL. V was pared by 2 bases and J by 4 bases, with 9 bases between. The CDR3 loop spans 14 amino acids. There are a few counts of this clone. Here immunoSEQ multiplex PCR was the method, and the copy in TCRdb shows in-frame clones only, minus some. The profile shows 90,000 to 100,000 clones, roughly nine tenths of them singletons. V usage is TRBV4-1 and J usage is TRBJ1-5; D is uncertain. The sequencing sample was made of peripheral blood. This sequence originates from a man between 70 and 80 years old with acute or convalescent COVID-19. CDR3 sequence (DNA): TGCGCCAGCAGCCAACTGAGGGATAATCAGCCCCAGCATTTT. Translated: CASSQLRDNQPQHF.